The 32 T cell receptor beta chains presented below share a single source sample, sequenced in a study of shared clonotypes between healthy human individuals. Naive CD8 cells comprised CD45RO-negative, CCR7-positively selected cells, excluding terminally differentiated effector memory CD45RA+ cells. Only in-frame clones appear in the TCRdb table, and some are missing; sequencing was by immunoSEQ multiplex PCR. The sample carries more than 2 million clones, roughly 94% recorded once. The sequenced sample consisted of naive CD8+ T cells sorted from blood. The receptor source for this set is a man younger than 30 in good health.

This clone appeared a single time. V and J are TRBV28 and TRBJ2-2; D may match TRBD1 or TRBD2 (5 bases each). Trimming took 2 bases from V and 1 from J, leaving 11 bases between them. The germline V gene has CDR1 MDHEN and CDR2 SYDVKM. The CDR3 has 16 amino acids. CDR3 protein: CASSLPGTENTGELFF. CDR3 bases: TGTGCCAGCAGTTTACCCGGGACGGAGAACACCGGGGAGCTGTTTTTT.

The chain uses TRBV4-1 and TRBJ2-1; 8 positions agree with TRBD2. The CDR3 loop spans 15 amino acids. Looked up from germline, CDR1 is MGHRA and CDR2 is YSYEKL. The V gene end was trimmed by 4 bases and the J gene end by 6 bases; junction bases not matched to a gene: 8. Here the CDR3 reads CASSRLTGGFNEQFF. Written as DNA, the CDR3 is TGCGCCAGCAGCCGATTAACGGGAGGGTTCAATGAGCAGTTCTTC.

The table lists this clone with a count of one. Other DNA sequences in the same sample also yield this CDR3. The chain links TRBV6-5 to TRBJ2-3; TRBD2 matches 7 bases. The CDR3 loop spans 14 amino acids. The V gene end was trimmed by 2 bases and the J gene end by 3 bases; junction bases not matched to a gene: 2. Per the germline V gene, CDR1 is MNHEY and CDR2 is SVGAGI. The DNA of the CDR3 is TGTGCCAGCAGTTACGTGGGAGGGACAGATACGCAGTATTTT. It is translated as CASSYVGGTDTQYF.

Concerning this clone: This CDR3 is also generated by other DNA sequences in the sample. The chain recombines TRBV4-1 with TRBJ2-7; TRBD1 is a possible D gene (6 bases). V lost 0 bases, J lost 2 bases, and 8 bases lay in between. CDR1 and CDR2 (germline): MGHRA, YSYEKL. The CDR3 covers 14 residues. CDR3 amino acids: CASSQEQGAYEQYF. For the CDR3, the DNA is TGCGCCAGCAGCCAAGAACAGGGCGCCTACGAGCAGTACTTC.

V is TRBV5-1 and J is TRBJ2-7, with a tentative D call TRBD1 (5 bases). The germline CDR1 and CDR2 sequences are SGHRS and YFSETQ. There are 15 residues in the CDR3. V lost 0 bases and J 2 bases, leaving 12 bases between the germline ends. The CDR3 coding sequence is TGCGCCAGCAGCTTGGGGGCCGGACACCCCTACGAGCAGTACTTC. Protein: CASSLGAGHPYEQYF.

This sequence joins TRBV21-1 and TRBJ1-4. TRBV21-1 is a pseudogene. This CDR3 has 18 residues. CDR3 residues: CASSLRRRGRATNEKLFF. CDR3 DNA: TGTGCCAGCAGCTTAAGGAGGAGGGGCCGAGCGACTAATGAAAAACTGTTTTTT.

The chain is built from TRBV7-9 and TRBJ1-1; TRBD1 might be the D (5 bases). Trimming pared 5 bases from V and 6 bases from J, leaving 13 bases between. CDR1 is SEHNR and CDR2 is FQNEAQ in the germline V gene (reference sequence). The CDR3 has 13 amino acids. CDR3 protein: CASSPRDFPEAFF. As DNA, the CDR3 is TGTGCCAGCAGCCCCCGGGACTTCCCTGAAGCTTTCTTT.

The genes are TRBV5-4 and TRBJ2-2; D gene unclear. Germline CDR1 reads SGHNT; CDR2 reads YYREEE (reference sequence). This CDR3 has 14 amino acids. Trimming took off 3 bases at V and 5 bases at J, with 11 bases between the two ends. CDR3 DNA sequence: TGTGCCAGCAGCTCGACACCGGCGACCGGGGAGCTGTTTTTT. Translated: CASSSTPATGELFF.

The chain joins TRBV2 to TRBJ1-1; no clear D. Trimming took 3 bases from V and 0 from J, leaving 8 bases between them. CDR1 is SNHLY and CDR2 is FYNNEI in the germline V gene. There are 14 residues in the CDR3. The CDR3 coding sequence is TGTGCCAGCAGTGATTCCATACTGAACACTGAAGCTTTCTTT. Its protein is CASSDSILNTEAFF.

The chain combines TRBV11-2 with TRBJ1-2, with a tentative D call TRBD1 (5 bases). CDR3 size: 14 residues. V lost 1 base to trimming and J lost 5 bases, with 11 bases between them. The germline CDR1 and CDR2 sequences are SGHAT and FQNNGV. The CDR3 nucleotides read TGTGCCAGCAGCTTAGCCGGGACGGCGTATGGCTACACCTTC. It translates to CASSLAGTAYGYTF.

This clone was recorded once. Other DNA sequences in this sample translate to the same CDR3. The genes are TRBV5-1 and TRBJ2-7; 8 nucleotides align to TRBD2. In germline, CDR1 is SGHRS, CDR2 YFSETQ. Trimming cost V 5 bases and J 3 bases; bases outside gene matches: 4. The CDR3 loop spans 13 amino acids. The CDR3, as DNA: TGCGCCAGCAGTATGAGCGGGAGCTACGAGCAGTACTTC. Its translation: CASSMSGSYEQYF.

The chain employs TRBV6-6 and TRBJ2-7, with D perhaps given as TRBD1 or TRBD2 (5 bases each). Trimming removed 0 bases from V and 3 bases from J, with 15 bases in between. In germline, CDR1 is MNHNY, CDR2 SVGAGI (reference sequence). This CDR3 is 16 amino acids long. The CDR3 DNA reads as TGTGCCAGCAGTTACTCGGACGGGACGGACAACTACGAGCAGTACTTC. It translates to CASSYSDGTDNYEQYF.

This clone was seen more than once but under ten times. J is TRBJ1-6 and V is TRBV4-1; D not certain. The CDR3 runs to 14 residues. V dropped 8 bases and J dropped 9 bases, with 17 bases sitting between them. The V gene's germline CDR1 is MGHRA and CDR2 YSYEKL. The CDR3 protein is CASRPVLLGSPLHF. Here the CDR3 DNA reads TGCGCCAGCCGACCGGTCCTCCTTGGTTCACCCCTCCACTTT.

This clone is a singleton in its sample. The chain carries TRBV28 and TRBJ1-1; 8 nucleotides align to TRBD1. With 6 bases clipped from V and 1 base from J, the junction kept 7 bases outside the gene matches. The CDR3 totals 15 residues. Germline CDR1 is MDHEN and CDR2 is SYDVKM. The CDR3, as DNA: TGTGCCAGCAGCAAGGACAGGGAGGGGAACACTGAAGCTTTCTTT. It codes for CASSKDREGNTEAFF.

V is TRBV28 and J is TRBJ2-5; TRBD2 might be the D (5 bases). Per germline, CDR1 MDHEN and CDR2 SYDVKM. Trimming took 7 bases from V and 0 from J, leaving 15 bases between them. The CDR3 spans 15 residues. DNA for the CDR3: TGTGCCAGCAATAACGGCGGGTTCAACCAAGAGACCCAGTACTTC. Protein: CASNNGGFNQETQYF. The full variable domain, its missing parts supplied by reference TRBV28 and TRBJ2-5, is DVKVTQSSRYLVKRTGEKVFLECVQDMDHENMFWYRQDPGLGLRLIYFSYDVKMKEKGDIPEGYSVSREKKERFSLILESASTNQTSMYLCASNNGGFNQETQYFGPGTRLLVL.

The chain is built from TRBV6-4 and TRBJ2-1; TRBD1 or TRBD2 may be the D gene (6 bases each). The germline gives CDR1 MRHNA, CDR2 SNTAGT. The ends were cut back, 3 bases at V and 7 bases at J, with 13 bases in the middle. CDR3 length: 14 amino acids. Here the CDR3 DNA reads TGTGCCAGCAGTGAAGGGGGGCTAGAAAATGAGCAGTTCTTC. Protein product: CASSEGGLENEQFF.

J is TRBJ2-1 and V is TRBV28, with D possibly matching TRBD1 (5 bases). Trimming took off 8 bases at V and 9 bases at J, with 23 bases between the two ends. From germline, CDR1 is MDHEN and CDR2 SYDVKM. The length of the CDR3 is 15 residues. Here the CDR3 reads CASRIAQVQFREQFF. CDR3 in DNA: TGTGCCAGCCGTATCGCACAGGTTCAATTCCGTGAGCAGTTCTTC.

For the CDR3, the DNA is TGTGCCAGCAGCTTTATCGCGGGTTCAGGCACCGGGGAGCTGTTTTTT. This gives the protein CASSFIAGSGTGELFF. The gene calls are TRBV7-6 and TRBJ2-2; maybe TRBD2 (5 bases). The CDR3 covers 16 residues. V dropped 3 bases and J dropped 4 bases, with 15 bases sitting between them. The germline CDR1 and CDR2 sequences are SGHVS and FNYEAQ.

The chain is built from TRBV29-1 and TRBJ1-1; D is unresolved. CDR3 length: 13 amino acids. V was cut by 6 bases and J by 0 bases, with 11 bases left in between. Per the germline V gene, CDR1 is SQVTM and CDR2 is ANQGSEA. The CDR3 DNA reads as TGCAGCGTAAGGATACCCCTGAACACTGAAGCTTTCTTT. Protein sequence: CSVRIPLNTEAFF.

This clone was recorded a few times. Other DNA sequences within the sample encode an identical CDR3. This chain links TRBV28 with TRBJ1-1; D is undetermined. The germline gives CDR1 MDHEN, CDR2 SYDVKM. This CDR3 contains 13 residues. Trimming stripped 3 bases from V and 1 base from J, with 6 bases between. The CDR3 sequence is CASSFSGNTEAFF. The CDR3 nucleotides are TGTGCCAGCAGTTTCTCAGGGAACACTGAAGCTTTCTTT.

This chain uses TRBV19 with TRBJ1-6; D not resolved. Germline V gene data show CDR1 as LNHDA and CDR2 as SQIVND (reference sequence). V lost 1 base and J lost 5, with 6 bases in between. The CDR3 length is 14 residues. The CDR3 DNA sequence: TGTGCCAGTAGTATAGCACGGAATAATTCACCCCTCCACTTT. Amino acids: CASSIARNNSPLHF.

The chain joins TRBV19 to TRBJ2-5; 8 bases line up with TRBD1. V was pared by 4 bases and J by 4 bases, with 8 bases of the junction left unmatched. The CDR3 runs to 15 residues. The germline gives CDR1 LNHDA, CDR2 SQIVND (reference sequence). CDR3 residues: CASSTRTGGGETQYF. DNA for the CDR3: TGTGCCAGTAGTACCAGAACAGGGGGAGGAGAGACCCAGTACTTC.

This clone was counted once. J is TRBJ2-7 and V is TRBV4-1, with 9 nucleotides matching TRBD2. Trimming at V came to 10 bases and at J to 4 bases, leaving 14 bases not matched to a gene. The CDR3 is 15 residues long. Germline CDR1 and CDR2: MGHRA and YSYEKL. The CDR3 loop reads CATSQTPSGVYEQYF. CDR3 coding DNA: TGCGCCACCTCACAGACCCCTAGCGGGGTGTACGAGCAGTACTTC.

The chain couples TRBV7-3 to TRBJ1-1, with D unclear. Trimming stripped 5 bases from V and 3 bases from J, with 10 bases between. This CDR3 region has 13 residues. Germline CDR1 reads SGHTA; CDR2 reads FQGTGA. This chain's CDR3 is CASSTSLHTEAFF. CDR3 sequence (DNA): TGTGCCAGCAGCACATCCCTCCACACTGAAGCTTTCTTT.

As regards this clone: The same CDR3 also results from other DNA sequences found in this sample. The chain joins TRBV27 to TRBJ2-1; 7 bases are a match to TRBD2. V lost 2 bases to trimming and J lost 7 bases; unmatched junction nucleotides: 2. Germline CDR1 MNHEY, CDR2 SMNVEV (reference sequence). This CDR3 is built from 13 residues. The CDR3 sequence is CASSLAGVNEQFF. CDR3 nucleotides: TGTGCCAGCAGTTTAGCGGGAGTTAATGAGCAGTTCTTC.

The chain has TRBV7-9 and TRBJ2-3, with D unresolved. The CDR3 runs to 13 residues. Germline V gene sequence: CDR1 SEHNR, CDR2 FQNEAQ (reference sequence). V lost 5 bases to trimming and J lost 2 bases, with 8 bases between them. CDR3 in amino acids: CASSPITTDTQYF. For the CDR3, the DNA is TGTGCCAGCAGCCCAATAACCACAGATACGCAGTATTTT. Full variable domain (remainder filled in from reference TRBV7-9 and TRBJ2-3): DTGVSQNPRHKITKRGQNVTFRCDPISEHNRLYWYRQTLGQGPEFLTYFQNEAQLEKSRLLSDRFSAERPKGSFSTLEIQRTEQGDSAMYLCASSPITTDTQYFGPGTRLTVL.

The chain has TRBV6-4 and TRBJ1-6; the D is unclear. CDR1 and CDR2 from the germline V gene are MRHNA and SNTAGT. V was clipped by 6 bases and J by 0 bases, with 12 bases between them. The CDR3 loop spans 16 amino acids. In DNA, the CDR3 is TGTGCCAGCAGGGAGGTCGCTAGCTCCTATAATTCACCCCTCCACTTT. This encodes CASREVASSYNSPLHF.

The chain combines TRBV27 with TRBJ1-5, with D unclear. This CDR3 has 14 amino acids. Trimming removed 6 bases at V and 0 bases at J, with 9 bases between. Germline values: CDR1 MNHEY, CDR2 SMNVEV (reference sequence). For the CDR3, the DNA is TGTGCCAGCAGCCCCACCCGTAGCAATCAGCCCCAGCATTTT. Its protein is CASSPTRSNQPQHF.

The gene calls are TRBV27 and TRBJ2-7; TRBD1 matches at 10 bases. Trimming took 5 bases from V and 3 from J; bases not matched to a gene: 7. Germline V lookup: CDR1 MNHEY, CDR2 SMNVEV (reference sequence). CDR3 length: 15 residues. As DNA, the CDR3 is TGTGCCAGCAGTACAACCGGGACAGGGGTCTACGAGCAGTACTTC. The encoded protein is CASSTTGTGVYEQYF.

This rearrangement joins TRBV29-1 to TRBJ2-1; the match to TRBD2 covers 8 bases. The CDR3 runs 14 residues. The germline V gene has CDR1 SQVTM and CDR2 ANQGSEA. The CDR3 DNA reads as TGCACTTACGGGGCGGGGGGTTACTACAATGAGCAGTTCTTC. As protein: CTYGAGGYYNEQFF.

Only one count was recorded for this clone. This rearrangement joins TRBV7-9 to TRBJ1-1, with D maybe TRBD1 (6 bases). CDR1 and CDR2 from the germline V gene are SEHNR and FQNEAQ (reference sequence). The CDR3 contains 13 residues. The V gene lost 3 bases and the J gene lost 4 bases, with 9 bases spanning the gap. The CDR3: CASSFPQGTEAFF. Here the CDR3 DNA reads TGTGCCAGCAGCTTTCCACAGGGCACTGAAGCTTTCTTT. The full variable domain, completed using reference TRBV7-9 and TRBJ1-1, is DTGVSQNPRHKITKRGQNVTFRCDPISEHNRLYWYRQTLGQGPEFLTYFQNEAQLEKSRLLSDRFSAERPKGSFSTLEIQRTEQGDSAMYLCASSFPQGTEAFFGQGTRLTVV.

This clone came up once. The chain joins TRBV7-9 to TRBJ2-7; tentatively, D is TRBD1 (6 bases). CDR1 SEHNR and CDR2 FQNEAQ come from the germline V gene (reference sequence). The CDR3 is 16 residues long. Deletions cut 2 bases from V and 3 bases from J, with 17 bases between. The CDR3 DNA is TGTGCCAGCAGCTTAACACAGGGCGTCACAGACTACGAGCAGTACTTC. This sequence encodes CASSLTQGVTDYEQYF.